These 23 T cell receptor beta chains were all obtained from the same sample, sequenced in a study of T cells in Graves' hyperthyroidism and ophthalmopathy. It was RNA transcripts that yielded the amplified TCR beta CDR3 regions. A first-round RT-PCR of the TCR CDR3 used the HTBI primer set. Each CDR3 protein gets one entry after TCRdb re-called the multiplex PCR reads with MiXCR. Of approximately 600,000 distinct CDR3 sequences in the sample, under 15% were seen once. Sequencing was done on a sample of blood. The origin of the receptors is a woman between 40 and 55 years old with Graves' ophthalmopathy.

This clonotype was detected a few times. This rearrangement joins TRBV20-1 to TRBJ1-1; D perhaps matches TRBD1 (6 bases). Trimming took off 5 bases at V and 0 bases at J, with 16 bases between the two ends. The CDR3 is 15 residues long. Germline V lookup: CDR1 DFQATT, CDR2 SNEGSKA (reference sequence). The CDR3 sequence is CSAPGVGHLNTEAFF. The CDR3 DNA follows: TGCAGTGCTCCAGGGGTGGGACACCTGAACACTGAAGCTTTCTTT.

This chain links TRBV2 with TRBJ1-5; D call uncertain. The CDR3 consists of 13 residues. V was pared by 3 bases and J by 7 bases, with 10 bases between. CDR1 and CDR2 (germline): SNHLY, FYNNEI. The CDR3 loop is CASSENIRQPQHF. As DNA, the CDR3 is TGTGCCAGCAGTGAGAATATCAGACAGCCCCAGCATTTT.

The table lists this clonotype with a few counts. The chain has TRBV5-1 and TRBJ2-2, with 12 bases matching TRBD2. The V segment lost 4 bases and the J segment 4 bases; nucleotides outside the gene matches: 11. CDR3 length: 18 residues. CDR1 and CDR2 from the germline V gene are SGHRS and YFSETQ. Here the CDR3 DNA reads TGCGCCAGCAGCGACTGGACTAGCGGGATTACGGGCACCGGGGAGCTGTTTTTT. This encodes CASSDWTSGITGTGELFF.

Only a few counts were recorded for this clonotype. The chain couples TRBV12-3 or TRBV12-4 to TRBJ2-2, with a possible D match to TRBD2 (6 bases). The CDR3 consists of 18 residues. Trimming cost V 6 bases and J 0 bases, with 20 bases left between them. Here the CDR3 reads CASRVIRRGLSNTGELFF. The DNA of the CDR3 is TGTGCCAGCAGGGTAATTAGGAGGGGATTATCGAACACCGGGGAGCTGTTTTTT.

This clonotype was counted between two and nine times. The chain combines TRBV6-5 with TRBJ2-7, with no clear D. The CDR3 is 14 residues long. V lost 0 bases, J lost 2 bases, and 8 bases lay in between. Germline CDR1 and CDR2: MNHEY and SVGAGI. DNA of the CDR3: TGTGCCAGCAGTTACTCCAGCCTTACCTACGAGCAGTACTTC. Protein: CASSYSSLTYEQYF.

This clonotype showed up many times. This sequence joins TRBV6-2 or TRBV6-3 and TRBJ1-3; 12 bases align to TRBD1. CDR3 length: 19 residues. Germline V gene sequence: CDR1 MNHEY, CDR2 SVGEGT. V trimming: 2 bases; J trimming: 2 bases; junction bases outside the gene matches: 10. CDR3 nucleotides: TGTGCCAGCAGTTACAATCCCGGGACAGGGGGCGCGGCTGGAAACACCATATATTTT. It translates to CASSYNPGTGGAAGNTIYF.

This clonotype was seen many times. The V and J genes are TRBV6-5 and TRBJ1-5; 10 positions agree with TRBD1. Germline CDR1 reads MNHEY; CDR2 reads SVGAGI. The ends lost 4 bases at V and 4 bases at J; junction bases unmatched: 7. The CDR3 is 16 amino acids. The DNA of the CDR3 is TGTGCCAGCAGTTTGCGAGGGACAGGGGATAATCAGCCCCAGCATTTT. Its translation is CASSLRGTGDNQPQHF.

The table lists this clonotype with many counts. V usage is TRBV20-1 and J usage is TRBJ2-5; TRBD2 aligns across 11 bases. There are 14 residues in the CDR3. J lost 4 bases, V lost 5 bases, and 6 bases had no gene match. The germline V gene encodes CDR1 DFQATT and CDR2 SNEGSKA (reference sequence). The CDR3: CSALRLAGTETQYF. The CDR3 DNA reads TGCAGTGCTTTAAGACTAGCGGGAACAGAGACCCAGTACTTC.

This clonotype was observed many times. The chain recombines TRBV7-8 with TRBJ1-2, with 9 bases that match TRBD1. The CDR3 contains 17 residues. The junction had 15 bases not matched to a gene; V was cut back by 2 bases and J by 8 bases. CDR1 and CDR2 (germline): SGHVS, FQNEAQ. CDR3 sequence: CASSLRGQGLSPGGYTF. The CDR3 DNA reads TGTGCCAGCAGCTTAAGGGGACAGGGACTGAGCCCGGGGGGCTACACCTTC. The whole variable domain, filled in from reference TRBV7-8 and TRBJ1-2, reads GAGVSQSPRYKVAKRGQDVALRCDPISGHVSLFWYQQALGQGPEFLTYFQNEAQLDKSGLPSDRFFAERPEGSVSTLKIQRTQQEDSAVYLCASSLRGQGLSPGGYTFGSGTRLTVV.

This clonotype was counted at least ten times. The CDR3 here is CASGWRTDEQYF. CDR3 DNA sequence: TGTGCCAGTGGGTGGCGGACGGACGAGCAGTACTTC. The gene calls are TRBV11-1 and TRBJ2-7; D gene uncertain. The CDR3 totals 12 residues. Trimming removed 9 bases at V and 5 bases at J, with 14 bases between. Germline lookup yields CDR1 SGHAT and CDR2 FQDESV (reference sequence).

This clonotype was detected many times. The chain carries TRBV9 and TRBJ2-5; no firm D call. The germline gives CDR1 SGDLS, CDR2 YYNGEE. V lost 4 bases to trimming and J lost 5 bases, with 18 bases between them. The CDR3 spans 15 residues. CDR3 coding DNA: TGTGCCAGCAGCCAAAGAACTACCCACGGGGAGACCCAGTACTTC. It translates to CASSQRTTHGETQYF.

This clonotype has a count of ten or more. The V call is TRBV29-1, the J call TRBJ1-1; D gene uncertain. This CDR3 has 14 residues. V was pared by 4 bases and J by 0 bases, with 12 bases between. Germline loops: CDR1 SQVTM, CDR2 ANQGSEA. In DNA form, the CDR3 reads TGCAGCGTTGCACCCCATGTGGTGAACACTGAAGCTTTCTTT. Its protein is CSVAPHVVNTEAFF.

This clonotype came up once. The J gene is TRBJ1-3, the V gene TRBV12-3 or TRBV12-4; 8 bases align to TRBD1. The CDR3 covers 15 residues. Trimming removed 6 bases from V and 0 bases from J; junction bases left unmatched: 4. The CDR3 DNA is TGTGCCAGCAGCAACAGGGGGATCTCTGGAAACACCATATATTTT. It encodes CASSNRGISGNTIYF.

This sequence joins TRBV30 and TRBJ1-5, with a weak D call TRBD1 (6 bases). V was trimmed by 2 bases and J by 4 bases, leaving 9 bases between them. Per germline, CDR1 GTSNPN and CDR2 SVGIG (reference sequence). CDR3 length: 13 residues. The CDR3 loop reads CAWSTRGNQPQHF. CDR3 in DNA: TGTGCCTGGAGTACCAGGGGAAATCAGCCCCAGCATTTT.

This clonotype is medium-sized (0.01 to 0.1%) within its sample. This rearrangement joins TRBV12-3 or TRBV12-4 to TRBJ2-5; D possibly uses TRBD1 or TRBD2 (5 bases each). This CDR3 region has 14 residues. The V gene lost 4 bases and the J gene lost 0 bases, with 9 bases spanning the gap. CDR3 nucleotides: TGTGCCAGCAGTTCGTGGGGGTACCAAGAGACCCAGTACTTC. This translates into CASSSWGYQETQYF.

This clonotype was seen at least ten times. V is TRBV30 and J is TRBJ1-2; TRBD1 matches at 7 bases. J gave up 2 bases and V 4 bases, and 7 bases lay outside the gene matches. Looked up from germline, CDR1 is GTSNPN and CDR2 is SVGIG (reference sequence). The CDR3 totals 14 residues. The chain's CDR3 is CAWNKQGWNYGYTF. The DNA of the CDR3 is TGTGCCTGGAATAAACAGGGGTGGAACTATGGCTACACCTTC. Using reference TRBV30 and TRBJ1-2 for the parts outside the CDR3, the full variable domain is SQTIHQWPATLVQPVGSPLSLECTVEGTSNPNLYWYRQAAGRGLQLLFYSVGIGQISSEVPQNLSASRPQDRQFILSSKKLLLSDSGFYLCAWNKQGWNYGYTFGSGTRLTVV.

This clonotype was counted only a few times. The chain couples TRBV7-2 to TRBJ1-2; tentatively, D is TRBD1 (5 bases). Germline assignment: CDR1 SGHTA and CDR2 FQGNSA. V lost 2 bases and J lost 6, with 16 bases in between. This CDR3 is built from 15 residues. CDR3 protein: CASSLNARDGNGYTF. CDR3 sequence (DNA): TGTGCCAGCAGCTTAAACGCACGGGACGGGAATGGCTACACCTTC.

The chain joins TRBV15 to TRBJ2-5, with D unresolved. The germline V gene encodes CDR1 LNHNV and CDR2 YYDKDF (reference sequence). The CDR3 consists of 13 residues. Trimming left V 1 base short and J 5 bases short, with 8 bases between. As DNA, the CDR3 is TGTGCCACCAGCAGAGCCTTAGTTGAGACCCAGTACTTC. As protein: CATSRALVETQYF.

The CDR3 region has the DNA TGTGCCAGCAAATCGGTCGGCGGAGAGACCCAGTACTTC. Translated, it gives CASKSVGGETQYF. The genes are TRBV19 and TRBJ2-5; D unclear. The CDR3 has 13 residues. Germline CDR1 is LNHDA and CDR2 is SQIVND (reference sequence). Between the trimmed V and J ends, which lost 9 bases and 4 bases, there was a span of 15 bases.

This clonotype has ten or more counts. This chain uses TRBV11-1 with TRBJ1-5, with a tentative D call TRBD1 (6 bases). CDR1 SGHAT and CDR2 FQDESV come from the germline V gene (reference sequence). Trimming took off 1 base at V and 2 bases at J, with 15 bases between the two ends. The CDR3 runs to 17 residues. Here the CDR3 DNA reads TGTGCCAGCAGCTTAGTCGGGGGGGCGAGTGGCAATCAGCCCCAGCATTTT. This translates into CASSLVGGASGNQPQHF.

The table lists this clonotype with many counts. The rearrangement uses TRBV7-2 and TRBJ1-2; no clear D. Germline CDR1 SGHTA, CDR2 FQGNSA. This CDR3 comprises 13 residues. V lost 1 base and J 5 bases, leaving 8 bases between the germline ends. The CDR3 protein is CASSLVQLYGYTF. CDR3 DNA sequence: TGTGCCAGCAGCTTAGTACAGCTTTATGGCTACACCTTC.

V usage is TRBV6-1 and J usage is TRBJ2-7; 8 bases are shared with TRBD1. The CDR3 runs to 14 residues. Germline assignment: CDR1 MNHNS and CDR2 SASEGT. V trimming: 6 bases; J trimming: 6 bases; junction bases outside the gene matches: 10. The CDR3 is CASRQWTGSSEQYF. In DNA, the CDR3 is TGTGCCAGCAGACAATGGACAGGGAGTAGCGAGCAGTACTTC.

This clonotype was seen ten or more times. The genes are TRBV6-2 or TRBV6-3 and TRBJ2-7; weak D call: TRBD1 (5 bases). CDR3 size: 15 residues. The V and J ends lost 8 bases and 0 bases respectively, with 17 bases between them. The germline CDR1 and CDR2 sequences are MNHEY and SVGEGT. The DNA for the CDR3 is TGTGCCAGCTCTTCGCTGGACACGTACTCCTACGAGCAGTACTTC. As protein: CASSSLDTYSYEQYF.